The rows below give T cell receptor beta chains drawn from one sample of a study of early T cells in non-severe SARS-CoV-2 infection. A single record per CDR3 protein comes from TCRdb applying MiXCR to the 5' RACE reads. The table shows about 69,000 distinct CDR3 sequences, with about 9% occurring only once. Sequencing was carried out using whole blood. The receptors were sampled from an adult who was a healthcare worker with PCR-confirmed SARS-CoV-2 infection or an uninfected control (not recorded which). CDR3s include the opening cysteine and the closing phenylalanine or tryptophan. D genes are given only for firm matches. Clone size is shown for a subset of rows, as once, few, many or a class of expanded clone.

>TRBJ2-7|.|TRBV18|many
TGTGCCAGCTCACCGGGGCCCGGGTTTCCCCACTTC
CASSPGPGFPHF
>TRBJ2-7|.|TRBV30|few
TGTGCCTGGAGTTTCGGCAGAAAGCGAAGCTCCTACGAGCAGTACTTC
CAWSFGRKRSSYEQYF
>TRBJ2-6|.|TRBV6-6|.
TGTGCCAGCCATCCAACTATGTCTGGGGCCAACGTCCTGACTTTC
CASHPTMSGANVLTF
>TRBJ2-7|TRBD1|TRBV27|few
TGTGCCAGCAGCTGGGACAGGCTTTCCTACGAGCAGTACTTC
CASSWDRLSYEQYF
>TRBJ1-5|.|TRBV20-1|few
TGCAGTGCTAGTCTTGGGGGCAACAATCAGCCCCAGCATTTT
CSASLGGNNQPQHF
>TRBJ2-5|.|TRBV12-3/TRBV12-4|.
TGTGCCAGCAGTTTCGGGGACAACCGGGTAGAGACCCAGTACTTC
CASSFGDNRVETQYF
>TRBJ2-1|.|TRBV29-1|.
TGCAGCGTTGAAGGTACTAGCTTCGGCAATGAGCAGTTCTTC
CSVEGTSFGNEQFF
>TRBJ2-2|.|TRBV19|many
TGTGCCAGTAGTATATCCCGGGGAACCGGGGAGCTGTTTTTT
CASSISRGTGELFF
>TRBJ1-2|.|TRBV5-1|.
TGCGCCAGCAGCTTGGGAGGCGGAGATGGCTACACCTTC
CASSLGGGDGYTF
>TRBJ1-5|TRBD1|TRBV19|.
TGTGCCAGTAGTATAGATAGACAGGGGAATCAGCCCCAGCATTTT
CASSIDRQGNQPQHF
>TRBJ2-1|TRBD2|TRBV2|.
TGTGCCAGCAGTGTTACTCGAACGGGACTAGCGGGCAATGAGCAGTTCTTC
CASSVTRTGLAGNEQFF
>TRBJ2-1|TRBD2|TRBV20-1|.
TGCAGTGCTAGAGATTCGGGAGCGGGAGGGCCGAATGAGCAGTTCTTC
CSARDSGAGGPNEQFF
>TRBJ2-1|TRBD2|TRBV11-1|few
TGTGCCAGCAGCTTTTCAGGACTAGCGGGAGAGGGGCAGTTCTTC
CASSFSGLAGEGQFF
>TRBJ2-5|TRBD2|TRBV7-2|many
TGTGCCAGCAGCCCCATACTAGCGGGACTCCAAGAGACCCAGTACTTC
CASSPILAGLQETQYF
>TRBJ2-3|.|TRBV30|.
TGTGCCTGGAGTTCGGTCGGGGACACAGATACGCAGTATTTT
CAWSSVGDTDTQYF
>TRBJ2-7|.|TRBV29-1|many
TGCAGCGTCCGAAGGAAGGAAGTCCCCTACGAGCAGTACTTC
CSVRRKEVPYEQYF
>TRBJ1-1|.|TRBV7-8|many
TGTGCCAGCAGCTTGCCCGACAGTGAAGCTTTCTTT
CASSLPDSEAFF
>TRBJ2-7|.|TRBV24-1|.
TGTGCCACCGAGGACAACCACTACGAGCAGTACTTC
CATEDNHYEQYF
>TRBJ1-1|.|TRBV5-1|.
TGCGCCAGCAGCTTGTTCCCTTCACGGGACTCTTACGAAGCTTTCTTT
CASSLFPSRDSYEAFF
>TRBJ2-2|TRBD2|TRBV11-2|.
TGTGCCAGCAGCTTAAGACTAGCGGTCACCGGGGAGCTGTTTTTT
CASSLRLAVTGELFF
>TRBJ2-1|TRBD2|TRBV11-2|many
TGTGCCAGCAGCTTAATGACTAGCGGCTACAATGAGCAGTTCTTC
CASSLMTSGYNEQFF
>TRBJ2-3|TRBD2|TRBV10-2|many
TGCGCCAGCAGGGCCAGCGGGGTGGGGTTCGGTACGCAGTATTTT
CASRASGVGFGTQYF
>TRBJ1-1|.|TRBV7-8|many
TGTGCCAGCAGCCGGGGCGGGCTGAACACTGAAGCTTTCTTT
CASSRGGLNTEAFF
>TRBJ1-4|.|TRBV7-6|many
TGTGCCAGCAGCTTAGCGCGCCCGGGGGAGGCAACTAATGAAAAACTGTTTTTT
CASSLARPGEATNEKLFF
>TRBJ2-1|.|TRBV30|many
TGTGCCTGGACGGTCGGGGGAGACAATGAGCAGTTCTTC
CAWTVGGDNEQFF
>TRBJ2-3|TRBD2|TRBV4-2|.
TGTGCCAGCAGCCAAAGGGGGACTAGCGGGACCCCAGATACGCAGTATTTT
CASSQRGTSGTPDTQYF
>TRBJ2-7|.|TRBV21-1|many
.
CASSKVDVGPGYEQYF
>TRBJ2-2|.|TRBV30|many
TGTGCCTGGAGTGTACAGCGCAACACCGGGGAGCTGTTTTTT
CAWSVQRNTGELFF
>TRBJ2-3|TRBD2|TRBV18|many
TGTGCCAGCAGCCCTGCGGGGGGCACAGATACGCAGTATTTT
CASSPAGGTDTQYF
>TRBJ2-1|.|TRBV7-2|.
TGTGCCAGCAGCCTTGAGGGCGGCAATGAGCAGTTCTTC
CASSLEGGNEQFF
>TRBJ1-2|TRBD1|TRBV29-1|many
TGCAGCGTCCTAGGGGACAGTTCCTATGGCTACACCTTC
CSVLGDSSYGYTF
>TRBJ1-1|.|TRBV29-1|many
TGCAGCACCCTTCCAATGAACACTGAAGCTTTCTTT
CSTLPMNTEAFF
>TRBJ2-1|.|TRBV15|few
TGTGCCACCAGCAGAGATCGCGGCCCGTACAATGAGCAGTTCTTC
CATSRDRGPYNEQFF
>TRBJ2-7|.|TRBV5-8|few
TGTGCCAGTACGGGGCGGACCTCCTACGAGCAGTACTTC
CASTGRTSYEQYF
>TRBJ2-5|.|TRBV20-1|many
TGCAGTGCTAGACGGACATCCCAAGAGACCCAGTACTTC
CSARRTSQETQYF
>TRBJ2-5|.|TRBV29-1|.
TGCAGCGCCTGGACGGAACTAAAAGAGACCCAGTACTTC
CSAWTELKETQYF
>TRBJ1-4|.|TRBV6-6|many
TGTGCCAGCAGCGACGATGGAAGAGGTGCAACTAATGAAAAACTGTTTTTT
CASSDDGRGATNEKLFF
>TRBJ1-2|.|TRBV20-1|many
TGCAGTGCTAGACAGGGCTATGGCTACACCTTC
CSARQGYGYTF
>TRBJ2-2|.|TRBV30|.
TGTGCCTGGAGTGTACAAGGTTTTGGGACCGGGGAGCTGTTTTTT
CAWSVQGFGTGELFF
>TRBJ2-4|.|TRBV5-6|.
TGTGCCAGCAGCTTGTGGGGATCCAAAAACATTCAGTACTTC
CASSLWGSKNIQYF
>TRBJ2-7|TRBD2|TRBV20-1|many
TGCAGTGCTAGAGAGCGGGGGGACTACGAGCAGTACTTC
CSARERGDYEQYF